What follows describes a single T cell receptor beta chain. These data are taken from a study of blood T cell repertoires in COVID-19. For the study at large: COVID-19 samples collected from the United States, Italy and Spain covered acute and convalescent phases. Nucleic acid was either cDNA or gDNA, and it came from T cells, B-cell-depleted T cells, or PBMCs.

The germline gives CDR1 SNHLY, CDR2 FYNNEI. The V end lost 5 bases, the J end lost 1 base, and 9 bases lay between the germline ends. The CDR3 contains 13 residues. Authors' analysis steps: How many nucleated cells were present was estimated from reference gene primer amplification. TCRdb's table, derived via immunoSEQ multiplex PCR, lists solely in-frame clones and lacks some. That table supplies the V and J calls and clone size; D and trimming were determined from the DNA. The table lists tens of thousands of clones, around 78% of them singletons, with roughly a sixth in the top ten. This TCR came from a human donor in a cohort sampled during active COVID-19. Specimen: peripheral blood. The chain employs TRBV2 and TRBJ2-7; tentative D call: TRBD1 (6 bases). In DNA, the CDR3 is TGTGCCAGCAGTAGACAGGTTTCCTACGAGCAGTACTTC. Translating gives CASSRQVSYEQYF.